This T cell receptor (beta chain) is from a study of blood T cell repertoires in COVID-19. Background on the study: T cells, B-cell-depleted T cells, or PBMCs provided the cDNA or gDNA that served as material.

CDR3 size: 15 residues. Trimming took off 2 bases at V and 1 base at J, with 6 bases between the two ends. CDR1 and CDR2 from the germline V gene are MDHEN and SYDVKM. Sequencing was performed with immunoSEQ multiplex PCR; in TCRdb, only in-frame clones are kept and a portion is missing. The sample lists about 350,000 clones, 85% to 90% occurring once. Grouping used clinical history reported by participants in a survey and questionnaire. Up to 2 weeks before entering the study, exposed participants had met a COVID-19 case. The chain combines TRBV28 with TRBJ2-6; D possibly corresponds to TRBD2 (5 bases). This sequence originates from a woman in her twenties or thirties who had been exposed to COVID-19. The sequenced sample consisted of PBMCs or T cells enriched from blood (not recorded which). This CDR3 is CASSLEGSGANVLTF. The DNA of the CDR3 is TGTGCCAGCAGTTTAGAGGGTTCTGGGGCCAACGTCCTGACTTTC.